These T cell receptor beta chains were read from a single sample in a study of T-cell memory formation after mild COVID-19. TCRdb called the 5' RACE reads again in MiXCR, with one record for every CDR3 protein. Among around 370,000 distinct CDR3 sequences, more than 20% were seen once, and the ten largest hold under 15%. Sample: PBMCs or a T cell subset sorted from them (not recorded which). All receptors derive from an adult woman who had mild COVID-19 (a few samples of this study predate the infection). Cell type and time point are not known. Each CDR3 is given with its conserved first and last residue. D genes are given only for firm matches. Some rows have no size entry. The others give once, few or many, or a class for an expanded clone.

j_call d_call cdr3_length v_call clone_size cdr3_nt cdr3_aa
TRBJ2-1 TRBD2 15 TRBV20-1 . TGCAGTGCTAGAGCGCTAGCGGGGTCGAACAATGAGCAGTTCTTC CSARALAGSNNEQFF
TRBJ1-2 . 14 TRBV29-1 . TGCAGCGTCCTAAGCTGGCGCATAGACTATGGCTACACCTTC CSVLSWRIDYGYTF
TRBJ1-2 TRBD1 17 TRBV27 . TGTGCCAGCAGTTTATTTGCCAGGGGGCGAGTTCCATCGGGCTACACCTTC CASSLFARGRVPSGYTF
TRBJ1-1 . 13 TRBV12-3/TRBV12-4 . TGTGCCAGCCGCACAGAGCAGAACACTGAAGCTTTCTTT CASRTEQNTEAFF
TRBJ1-1 . 13 TRBV24-1 . TGTGCCACCAGTGAGGGAGGGGCGCGGGAAGCTTTCTTT CATSEGGAREAFF
TRBJ1-1 . 16 TRBV4-2 few TGTGCCAGCAGCCAAGCGACTGAGGTCCGGGAGACTGAAGCTTTCTTT CASSQATEVRETEAFF
TRBJ2-6 TRBD1 19 TRBV7-6 few TGTGCCAGCAGCTCAATATACTGGACAGGCAGCTCTGGGGCCAACGTCCTGACTTTC CASSSIYWTGSSGANVLTF
TRBJ2-1 TRBD2 16 TRBV20-1 . TGCAGTGCTAGAGTCCAGCTAGCGGGAGGGTCCGGTGAGCAGTTCTTC CSARVQLAGGSGEQFF
TRBJ1-4 TRBD1 16 TRBV7-6 many TGTGCCAGCAGCTTAGCCCCGGGACAGGGCTTCGAAAAACTGTTTTTT CASSLAPGQGFEKLFF
TRBJ2-7 TRBD1 16 TRBV5-6 few TGTGCCAGCAGCTTGGGTGTCGGGACAGGTCCCTACGAGCAGTACTTC CASSLGVGTGPYEQYF
TRBJ2-4 TRBD2 15 TRBV5-5 . TGTGCCAGCAGCTTTTCACTAGCGGGGGGAAGCATTCAGTACTTC CASSFSLAGGSIQYF
TRBJ2-1 . 15 TRBV27 few TGTGCCAGCAGTTTTTTCCTAGCGTCGTACAATGAGCAGTTCTTC CASSFFLASYNEQFF
TRBJ2-5 . 16 TRBV11-2 . TGTGCCAGCAGCTTAGGGAAGACTACCATCCAAGAGACCCAGTACTTC CASSLGKTTIQETQYF
TRBJ1-1 . 16 TRBV6-2/TRBV6-3 few TGTGCCAGCAGTTACCCTTTTCCTCAGGAAAACACTGAAGCTTTCTTT CASSYPFPQENTEAFF
TRBJ2-3 . 11 TRBV24-1 many TGTGCCTCCGGAGGCGGAGATACGCAGTATTTT CASGGGDTQYF
TRBJ2-1 . 12 TRBV12-3/TRBV12-4 . TGTGCCAGCAGCCGGGCGGGGAATGAGCAGTTCTTC CASSRAGNEQFF
TRBJ2-7 TRBD1 13 TRBV7-9 many TGTGCCAGCAGCCCGGGACAGGGCTACGAGCAGTACTTC CASSPGQGYEQYF
TRBJ2-7 TRBD1 15 TRBV5-1 . TGCGCCAGCAGCTCACTGGACAGGGGCCACTACGAGCAGTACTTC CASSSLDRGHYEQYF
TRBJ1-5 . 15 TRBV19 . TGTGCCAGTAGTATAGTGGGACACGATAATCAGACCCAGCATTTT CASSIVGHDNQTQHF
TRBJ1-5 . 15 TRBV18 few TGTGCCAGCTCACCCGATTCGGGAATGGGCCAGCCCCAGCATTTT CASSPDSGMGQPQHF
TRBJ2-1 TRBD2 20 TRBV7-2 few TGTGCCAGCAGCCCCCTACCCGGGACTAGCGGGAATCGCGCCTACAATGAGCAGTTCTTC CASSPLPGTSGNRAYNEQFF
TRBJ1-6 . 14 TRBV5-1 few TGCGCCAGCAGCTTGGTCGGGGTTGGATCACCCCTCCACTTT CASSLVGVGSPLHF
TRBJ2-5 . 14 TRBV20-1 . TGCAGTGCTAGAGATCAGGAGGGGTTAGAGACCCAGTACTTC CSARDQEGLETQYF
TRBJ2-7 . 14 TRBV20-1 . TGCAGTGCTAGAGATACAGGGAGCTCCTACGAGCAGTACTTC CSARDTGSSYEQYF
TRBJ2-1 . 11 TRBV5-6 . TGTGCCAGCAGCCCCGGCCTGGGGCAGTTCTTC CASSPGLGQFF
TRBJ2-1 . 16 TRBV5-6 . TGTGCCAGCAGCTTCGAGGGTCTCCTCTTCCACAATGAGCAGTTCTTC CASSFEGLLFHNEQFF
TRBJ2-1 . 15 TRBV12-3/TRBV12-4 medium-sized TGTGCCAGCAGTCCGACGCAGGGCCGCTACAATGAGCAGTTCTTC CASSPTQGRYNEQFF
TRBJ2-3 TRBD2 17 TRBV12-3/TRBV12-4 few TGTGCCAGCAGAAGGACTAGCGGGAGGGAGTCACAAGCTACGCAGTATTTT CASRRTSGRESQATQYF
TRBJ2-1 . 12 TRBV5-1 many TGCGCCAGCAGCCCGCAGGGAAATGAGCAGTTCTTC CASSPQGNEQFF
TRBJ2-1 TRBD2 15 TRBV7-6 . TGTGCCAGCAGCTTAGGAGCGGGGGGTGAAAATGAGCAGTTCTTC CASSLGAGGENEQFF
TRBJ2-7 TRBD2 17 TRBV6-6 . TGTGCCAGCAGCCCCGGACTAGCGGGGGGGCCAGGTAACGAGCAGTACTTC CASSPGLAGGPGNEQYF
TRBJ2-5 . 15 TRBV2 . TGTGCCAGCAGTGAACGCCGGCCACAGGGAGAGACCCAGTACTTC CASSERRPQGETQYF
TRBJ2-5 . 13 TRBV12-3/TRBV12-4 . TGTGCCAGCAGTTCACTAGCCGCGCAGACCCAGTACTTC CASSSLAAQTQYF
TRBJ2-7 TRBD2 16 TRBV5-1 few TGCGCCAGCAGCTTGGCACGACCGGGACTACCCTACGAGCAGTACTTC CASSLARPGLPYEQYF
TRBJ2-7 TRBD2 16 TRBV6-2/TRBV6-3 few TGTGCCAGCAGTCCGGAGAGTCTAGCGGGCGTCTACGAGCAGTACTTC CASSPESLAGVYEQYF
TRBJ2-7 TRBD2 16 TRBV4-2 . TGTGCCAGCAGCCAAGGTATTAGCGGGAAGCTGTACGAGCAGTACTTC CASSQGISGKLYEQYF
TRBJ2-3 . 15 TRBV20-1 . TGCAGTGCTAGCGACCGACAGGCGACCACAGATACGCAGTATTTT CSASDRQATTDTQYF
TRBJ1-2 . 12 TRBV5-6 . TGTGCCAGCGGATTGGACAGAAGAGGCTACACCTTC CASGLDRRGYTF
TRBJ2-5 . 15 TRBV6-4 few TGTGCCAGCAGTGACTCGCCTAGCGAGATGGCGACCCAGTACTTC CASSDSPSEMATQYF
TRBJ2-2 TRBD1 15 TRBV27 . TGTGCCAGCAGTCCGACAGGGGGAGTCACCGGGGAGCTGTTTTTT CASSPTGGVTGELFF
TRBJ2-1 . 13 TRBV7-9 . TGTGCCAGCAGCTTAGCGTCGGAGGGAGAGCAGTTCTTC CASSLASEGEQFF
TRBJ2-3 . 14 TRBV20-1 . TGCAGTGCTGCCGGGACTTTAAACACAGATACGCAGTATTTT CSAAGTLNTDTQYF
TRBJ2-3 . 13 TRBV10-3 many TGTGCCATCGAGTCGGGAGCCAAGGATACGCAGTATTTT CAIESGAKDTQYF
TRBJ1-2 . 11 TRBV18 few TGTGCCAGCTCACCAGGGGATGGCTACACCTTC CASSPGDGYTF
TRBJ2-1 . 13 TRBV24-1 . TGTGCCGCTCGAGCAAGGGCGAACAATGAGCAGTTCTTC CAARARANNEQFF
TRBJ2-7 TRBD2 15 TRBV7-2 . TGTGCCAGCAGCTTAGAAGCGGGACTTTCCTACGAGCAGTACTTC CASSLEAGLSYEQYF
TRBJ2-7 . 12 TRBV2 . TGTGCCAGCAGATCCTATTTATACGAGCAGTACTTC CASRSYLYEQYF
TRBJ2-5 . 12 TRBV12-3/TRBV12-4 . TGTGCCAGCAGTTTTGGGCAGCCAAATACTTACTTC CASSFGQPNTYF
TRBJ1-2 . 14 TRBV29-1 few TGCAGCGCTTTACAGTTACGAGAGGATTATGGCTACACCTTC CSALQLREDYGYTF
TRBJ2-1 TRBD1 17 TRBV24-1 . TGTGCCACCAGTGACCCCTCCCGGACAGGGGCGAGCTATGAGCAGTTCTTC CATSDPSRTGASYEQFF
TRBJ2-5 TRBD2 17 TRBV5-1 many TGCGCCAGCAGCTCAAATGGCGTAGCGGGAGGTCGAGAGACCCAGTACTTC CASSSNGVAGGRETQYF
TRBJ1-1 . 13 TRBV9 few TGTGCCAGCAGCGTAGTCCCGAACACTGAAGCTTTCTTT CASSVVPNTEAFF
TRBJ2-7 TRBD1 15 TRBV18 . TGTGCCAGCTCAACCAGGACAGGGGATACCCACGAGCAGTACTTC CASSTRTGDTHEQYF
TRBJ2-1 TRBD1 13 TRBV10-3 . TGTGCCATCACAGGGGGTCTCTACAATGAGCAGTTCTTC CAITGGLYNEQFF
TRBJ2-7 TRBD2 13 TRBV6-2/TRBV6-3 . TGTGCCAGCAGGACTAGCGCCTCCTACGAGCAGTACTTC CASRTSASYEQYF
TRBJ1-4 . 14 TRBV20-1 . TGCAGTGCGGGAATGGGGGGGACTAATGAAAAACTGTTTTTT CSAGMGGTNEKLFF
TRBJ1-6 TRBD1 14 TRBV6-5 few TGTGCCAGCAGGGGACAGGGGGCGAACTCACCCCTCCACTTT CASRGQGANSPLHF
TRBJ2-7 . 13 TRBV20-1 . TGCAGTGCTAGTAGGCGGGGCGTCTACGAGCAGTACTTC CSASRRGVYEQYF
TRBJ1-5 . 15 TRBV28 many TGTGCCAGCCAGTTTGGGTTGGCAGGTCAGAGGCCCCAGCATTTT CASQFGLAGQRPQHF
TRBJ2-2 . 13 TRBV5-4 . TGTGCCAGCAGCTTGGTGGACACCGGGGAGCTGTTTTTT CASSLVDTGELFF